The 24 T cell receptor beta chains listed next were all sequenced from one sample in a study of T cell responses to AZD1222 COVID-19 vaccine. The protocol was immunoSEQ multiplex PCR, while the TCRdb copy is restricted to in-frame clones and leaves out a portion. This table holds about 56,000 clones, approximately 86% found once. The source material was peripheral blood, sampled 28 days after the second AZD1222 dose. Source of these receptors: an adult who received the AZD1222 COVID-19 vaccine.

The chain has TRBV6-2 or TRBV6-3 and TRBJ2-7; a possible D gene is TRBD2 (5 bases). CDR1 is MNHEY and CDR2 is SVGEGT in the germline V gene. V was cut by 5 bases and J by 1 base, with 6 bases left in between. The CDR3 length is 12 residues. In DNA, the CDR3 is TGTGCCAGCAGTCCGGGATCCTACGAGCAGTACTTC. Amino acids: CASSPGSYEQYF.

The chain joins TRBV2 to TRBJ1-3; possibly TRBD1 for D (5 bases). With 4 bases removed from V and 5 bases from J, the gap between germline ends came to 12 bases. Per the germline V gene, CDR1 is SNHLY and CDR2 is FYNNEI. This CDR3 contains 14 residues. This CDR3 is CASSVARARNTIYF. Here the CDR3 DNA reads TGTGCCAGCAGTGTTGCCAGGGCTCGAAACACCATATATTTT.

The chain couples TRBV12-3 or TRBV12-4 to TRBJ2-7, with a weak D call TRBD1 (6 bases). V was trimmed by 5 bases and J by 6 bases, leaving 11 bases between them. CDR3 size: 12 residues. CDR3 in DNA: TGTGCCAGCAGTCTACAGGGAGCCGAGCAGTACTTC. It encodes CASSLQGAEQYF.

This rearrangement joins TRBV28 to TRBJ2-3; no definite D call. The germline V and J ends were trimmed by 6 bases and 0 bases, with 7 bases remaining between them. The germline V gene has CDR1 MDHEN and CDR2 SYDVKM. The CDR3 is 13 residues long. The CDR3 region is CASRVTSTDTQYF. The CDR3 region has the DNA TGTGCCAGCAGGGTTACTAGCACAGATACGCAGTATTTT.

This chain links TRBV19 with TRBJ1-1; D uncertain. Looked up from germline, CDR1 is LNHDA and CDR2 is SQIVND (reference sequence). CDR3 length: 16 amino acids. V was pared by 5 bases and J by 0 bases, with 16 bases between. CDR3 residues: CASSLYSNYLNTEAFF. The DNA of the CDR3 is TGTGCCAGTAGTTTGTACTCCAATTATTTGAACACTGAAGCTTTCTTT.

The V gene is TRBV9, the J gene TRBJ2-3; tentatively, D is TRBD2 (5 bases). Per the germline V gene, CDR1 is SGDLS and CDR2 is YYNGEE. This CDR3 has 15 residues. Between the trimmed V and J ends, which lost 0 bases and 2 bases, there was a span of 10 bases. CDR3 in amino acids: CASSVDGVNTDTQYF. The CDR3 DNA follows: TGTGCCAGCAGCGTAGACGGGGTTAACACAGATACGCAGTATTTT. Together with reference TRBV9 and TRBJ2-3, the CDR3 gives the full variable domain: DSGVTQTPKHLITATGQRVTLRCSPRSGDLSVYWYQQSLDQGLQFLIQYYNGEERAKGNILERFSAQQFPDLHSELNLSSLELGDSALYFCASSVDGVNTDTQYFGPGTRLTVL.

The chain links TRBV7-2 to TRBJ2-7; 7 bases are shared with TRBD2. Trimming took 6 bases from V and 6 from J; bases not matched to a gene: 11. Germline V lookup: CDR1 SGHTA, CDR2 FQGNSA. The CDR3 consists of 14 residues. Here the CDR3 reads CASSSQGGVGEQYF. In DNA form, the CDR3 reads TGTGCCAGCAGTTCCCAGGGAGGGGTTGGCGAGCAGTACTTC.

This chain links TRBV7-2 with TRBJ2-3; TRBD1 aligns across 9 bases. Germline CDR1 reads SGHTA; CDR2 reads FQGNSA. The V segment lost 5 bases and the J segment 4 bases; nucleotides outside the gene matches: 4. The CDR3 extends over 14 amino acids. The CDR3 DNA sequence: TGTGCCAGCAGCAAACAGGGGGCGCCAGATACGCAGTATTTT. It translates to CASSKQGAPDTQYF.

The chain links TRBV3-1 (or the pseudogene TRBV3-2) to TRBJ1-1; no firm D call. This CDR3 contains 13 residues. V was trimmed by 10 bases and J by 1 base, leaving 13 bases between them. Germline V lookup: CDR1 LGHDT, CDR2 YNNKEL (reference sequence). The CDR3 here is CATSSPGNTEAFF. For the CDR3, the DNA is TGTGCCACCTCAAGTCCAGGGAACACTGAAGCTTTCTTT.

V and J are TRBV2 and TRBJ1-4, with TRBD1 as a possible D gene (5 bases). CDR3 size: 13 residues. V lost 9 bases, J lost 5 bases, and 13 bases lay in between. The germline V gene encodes CDR1 SNHLY and CDR2 FYNNEI. CDR3 residues: CARRTHGNEKLFF. The CDR3, as DNA: TGTGCCAGGAGGACACACGGGAATGAAAAACTGTTTTTT.

This clone was observed once. The chain uses TRBV6-6 and TRBJ2-5, with a weak D call TRBD2 (5 bases). Germline CDR1 reads MNHNY; CDR2 reads SVGAGI (reference sequence). The ends were cut back, 0 bases at V and 5 bases at J, with 16 bases in the middle. The CDR3 runs 16 residues. CDR3 nucleotide sequence: TGTGCCAGCAGTTACTCGAGAGGGATCCCCGGGGAGACCCAGTACTTC. Translating it yields CASSYSRGIPGETQYF.

V gene TRBV5-4 combines with J gene TRBJ1-2; D gene uncertain. The CDR3 has 13 residues. The germline CDR1 and CDR2 sequences are SGHNT and YYREEE (reference sequence). V was pared by 0 bases and J by 4 bases, with 7 bases between. The CDR3 bases are TGTGCCAGCAGCTTGGCTTCAACCTATGGCTACACCTTC. It yields the protein CASSLASTYGYTF.

The rearrangement joins TRBV6-6 to TRBJ1-5; D remains ambiguous. The ends were cut back, 9 bases at V and 4 bases at J, with 16 bases in the middle. Germline CDR1 MNHNY, CDR2 SVGAGI (reference sequence). The CDR3 has 14 residues. The CDR3 bases are TGTGCCAGTATTGAAAGGGAGGCTAATCAGCCCCAGCATTTT. As protein: CASIEREANQPQHF.

The chain uses TRBV4-1 and TRBJ2-7, with D unclear. Trimming took 1 base from V and 0 from J, leaving 10 bases between them. Germline V gene data show CDR1 as MGHRA and CDR2 as YSYEKL. The CDR3 is 15 residues long. In DNA, the CDR3 is TGCGCCAGCAGCCAAGGAGCGCGAAGCTCCTACGAGCAGTACTTC. Protein product: CASSQGARSSYEQYF.

This clone was counted once. The chain couples TRBV4-1 to TRBJ2-1, with 10 bases lining up with TRBD1. V lost 6 bases and J lost 6; bases outside the gene matches: 11. The CDR3 extends over 16 amino acids. Germline V gene sequence: CDR1 MGHRA, CDR2 YSYEKL. CDR3 in amino acids: CASSPLTGTGVNEQFF. In DNA, the CDR3 is TGCGCCAGCAGTCCTTTAACAGGGACAGGGGTCAATGAGCAGTTCTTC.

The J gene is TRBJ2-7, the V gene TRBV5-1; perhaps TRBD2 as D (6 bases). The length of the CDR3 is 13 residues. In germline, CDR1 is SGHRS, CDR2 YFSETQ. Trimming removed 0 bases at V and 4 bases at J, with 8 bases between. CDR3 in DNA: TGCGCCAGCAGCTTGGCGGCGGGGTACGAGCAGTACTTC. This sequence encodes CASSLAAGYEQYF.

The CDR3 region has the DNA TGCGCCAGCAGTTTAGATATTCGGGTCGGCAGGGGGCGCGACTATGGCTACACCTTC. Its protein is CASSLDIRVGRGRDYGYTF. The chain has TRBV5-1 and TRBJ1-2; 8 bases are shared with TRBD1. V was pared by 5 bases and J by 3 bases, with 21 bases of the junction left unmatched. Germline CDR1 and CDR2: SGHRS and YFSETQ. The CDR3 runs to 19 residues.

V is TRBV7-2 and J is TRBJ2-7; D is ambiguous. The CDR3 sequence is 13 residues long. V lost 3 bases to trimming and J lost 3 bases, with 9 bases between them. Germline V CDR1 and CDR2: SGHTA, FQGNSA. CDR3 amino acids: CASSLETGYEQYF. Here the CDR3 DNA reads TGTGCCAGCAGCTTGGAGACTGGCTACGAGCAGTACTTC.

The CDR3 bases are TGTGCCAGCCGGCAGGTAAATTCACCCCTCCACTTT. Translating gives CASRQVNSPLHF. This chain links TRBV19 with TRBJ1-6, with D hard to call. Trimming shortened V by 9 bases and J by 7 bases, and 10 bases separated the two germline ends. Germline V lookup: CDR1 LNHDA, CDR2 SQIVND (reference sequence). The CDR3 totals 12 residues.

V gene TRBV10-2 combines with J gene TRBJ2-7, with a possible D match to TRBD2 (5 bases). V lost 7 bases and J 5 bases, leaving 15 bases between the germline ends. The CDR3 contains 13 residues. The germline V gene encodes CDR1 WSHSY and CDR2 SAAADI. CDR3 nucleotide sequence: TGCGCCAGCAAGATAGAGGGTAGCGACGAGCAGTACTTC. Its translation is CASKIEGSDEQYF.

The V and J genes are TRBV2 and TRBJ1-5, with 7 bases matching TRBD1. The CDR3 has 14 residues. In germline, CDR1 is SNHLY, CDR2 FYNNEI. V was pared by 5 bases and J by 4 bases, with 5 bases of the junction left unmatched. This CDR3 reads CASSLQGRNQPQHF. CDR3 sequence (DNA): TGTGCCAGCAGTCTACAGGGGAGGAATCAGCCCCAGCATTTT.

The chain recombines TRBV28 with TRBJ2-7; maybe TRBD1 (6 bases). V lost 5 bases, J lost 3 bases, and 14 bases lay in between. Germline CDR1 is MDHEN and CDR2 is SYDVKM. The CDR3 has 14 residues. This CDR3 reads CASSASNRVYEQYF. DNA for the CDR3: TGTGCCAGCAGTGCATCCAACAGGGTCTACGAGCAGTACTTC. The full variable domain, with the rest looked up from reference TRBV28 and TRBJ2-7, is DVKVTQSSRYLVKRTGEKVFLECVQDMDHENMFWYRQDPGLGLRLIYFSYDVKMKEKGDIPEGYSVSREKKERFSLILESASTNQTSMYLCASSASNRVYEQYFGPGTRLTVT.

The rearrangement links TRBV28 to TRBJ1-2, with a weak D call TRBD1 (5 bases). Germline CDR1 MDHEN, CDR2 SYDVKM. V was shortened by 3 bases and J by 7 bases, with 18 bases between the two germline ends. The CDR3 has 15 residues. CDR3 protein: CASSLGGIRFSGYTF. The DNA of the CDR3 is TGTGCCAGCAGTTTGGGGGGGATTCGCTTTTCTGGCTACACCTTC.

This clone has a handful of counts. This chain uses TRBV10-3 with TRBJ1-1; 8 positions match TRBD1. Germline-derived CDR1 and CDR2 are ENHRY and SYGVKD. There are 14 residues in the CDR3. V shed 6 bases and J 5 bases; nucleotides not matched to a gene: 8. In DNA form, the CDR3 reads TGTGCCATCAGCCAGCCAGGGGGCGGGACTGAAGCTTTCTTT. The encoded protein is CAISQPGGGTEAFF.